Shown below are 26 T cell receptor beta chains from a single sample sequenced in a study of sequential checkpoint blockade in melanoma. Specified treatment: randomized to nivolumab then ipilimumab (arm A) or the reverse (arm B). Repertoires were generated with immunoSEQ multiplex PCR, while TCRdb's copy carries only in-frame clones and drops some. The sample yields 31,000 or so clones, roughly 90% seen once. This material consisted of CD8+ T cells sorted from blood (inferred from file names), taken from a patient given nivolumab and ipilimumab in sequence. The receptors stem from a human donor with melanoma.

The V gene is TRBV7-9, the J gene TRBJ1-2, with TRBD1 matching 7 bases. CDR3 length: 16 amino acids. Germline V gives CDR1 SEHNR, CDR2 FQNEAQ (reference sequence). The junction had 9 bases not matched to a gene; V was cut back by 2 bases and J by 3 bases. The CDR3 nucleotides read TGTGCCAGCAGCTTACCCGGAGGGGGCCTACACTATGGCTACACCTTC. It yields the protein CASSLPGGGLHYGYTF.

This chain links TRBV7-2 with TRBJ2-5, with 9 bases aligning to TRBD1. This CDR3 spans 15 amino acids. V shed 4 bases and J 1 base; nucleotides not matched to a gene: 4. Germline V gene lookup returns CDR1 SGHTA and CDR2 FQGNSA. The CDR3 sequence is CASSWGQGSQETQYF. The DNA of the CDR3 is TGTGCCAGCAGCTGGGGACAGGGAAGCCAAGAGACCCAGTACTTC.

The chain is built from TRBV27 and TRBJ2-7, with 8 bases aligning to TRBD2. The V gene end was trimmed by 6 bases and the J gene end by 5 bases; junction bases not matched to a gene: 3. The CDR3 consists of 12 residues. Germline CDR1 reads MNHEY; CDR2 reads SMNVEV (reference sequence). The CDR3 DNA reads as TGTGCCAGCAGCCGAGCGGGAGACGAGCAGTACTTC. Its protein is CASSRAGDEQYF.

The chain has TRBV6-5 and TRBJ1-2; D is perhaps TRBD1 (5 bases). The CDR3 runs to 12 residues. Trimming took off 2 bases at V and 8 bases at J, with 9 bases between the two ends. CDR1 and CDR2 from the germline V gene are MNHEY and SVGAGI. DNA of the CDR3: TGTGCCAGCAGTTACGGGGCAGAGGGCTACACCTTC. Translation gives CASSYGAEGYTF.

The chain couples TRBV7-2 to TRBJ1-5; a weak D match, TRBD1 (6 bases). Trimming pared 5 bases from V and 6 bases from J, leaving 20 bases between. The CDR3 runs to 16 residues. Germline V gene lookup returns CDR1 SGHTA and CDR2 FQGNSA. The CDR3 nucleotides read TGTGCCAGCAGCGGAGGGGGGGACCGGCGTAGTCAGCCCCAGCATTTT. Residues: CASSGGGDRRSQPQHF.

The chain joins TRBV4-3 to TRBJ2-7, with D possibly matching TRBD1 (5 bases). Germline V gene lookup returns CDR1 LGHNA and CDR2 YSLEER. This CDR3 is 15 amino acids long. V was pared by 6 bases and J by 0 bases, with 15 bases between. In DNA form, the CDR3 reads TGCGCCAGCAGTCACCGACAGTCATCCTCCTACGAGCAGTACTTC. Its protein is CASSHRQSSSYEQYF.

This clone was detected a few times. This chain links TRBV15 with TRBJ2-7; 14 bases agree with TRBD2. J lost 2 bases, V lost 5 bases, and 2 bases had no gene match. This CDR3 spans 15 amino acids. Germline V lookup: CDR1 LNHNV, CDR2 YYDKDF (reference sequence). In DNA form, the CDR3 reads TGTGCCACCAGCCCGGGACTAGCGGGGGCCTACGAGCAGTACTTC. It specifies CATSPGLAGAYEQYF.

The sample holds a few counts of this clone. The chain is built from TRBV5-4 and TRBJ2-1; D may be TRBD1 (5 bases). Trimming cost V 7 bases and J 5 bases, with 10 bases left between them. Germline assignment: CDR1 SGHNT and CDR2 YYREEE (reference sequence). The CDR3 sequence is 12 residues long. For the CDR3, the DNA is TGTGCCAGCCAGGGTGGAAACAATGAGCAGTTCTTC. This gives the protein CASQGGNNEQFF.

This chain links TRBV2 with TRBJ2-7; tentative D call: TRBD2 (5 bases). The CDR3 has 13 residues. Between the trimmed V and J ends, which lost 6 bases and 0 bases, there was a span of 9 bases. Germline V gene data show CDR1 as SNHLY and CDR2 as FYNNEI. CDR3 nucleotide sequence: TGTGCCAGCAGGGGAGAACTCTCCTACGAGCAGTACTTC. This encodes CASRGELSYEQYF. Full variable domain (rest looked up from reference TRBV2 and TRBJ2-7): EPEVTQTPSHQVTQMGQEVILRCVPISNHLYFYWYRQILGQKVEFLVSFYNNEISEKSEIFDDQFSVERPDGSNFTLKIRSTKLEDSAMYFCASRGELSYEQYFGPGTRLTVT.

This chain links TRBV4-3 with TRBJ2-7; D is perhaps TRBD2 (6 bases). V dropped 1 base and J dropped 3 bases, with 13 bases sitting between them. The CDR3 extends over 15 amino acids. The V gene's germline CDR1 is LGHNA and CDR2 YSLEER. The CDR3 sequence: CASSQGITGDYEQYF. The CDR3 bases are TGCGCCAGCAGCCAAGGTATAACGGGGGACTACGAGCAGTACTTC.

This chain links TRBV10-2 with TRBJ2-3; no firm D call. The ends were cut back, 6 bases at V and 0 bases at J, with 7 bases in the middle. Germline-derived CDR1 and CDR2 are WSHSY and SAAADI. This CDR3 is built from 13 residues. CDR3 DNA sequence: TGCGCCAGCAGGGGCCTTAGCACAGATACGCAGTATTTT. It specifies CASRGLSTDTQYF.

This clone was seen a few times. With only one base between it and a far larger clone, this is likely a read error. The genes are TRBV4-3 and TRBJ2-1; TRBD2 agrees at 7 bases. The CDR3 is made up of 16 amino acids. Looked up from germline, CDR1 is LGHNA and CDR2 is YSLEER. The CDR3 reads CDSSQATGGTYNEQFF. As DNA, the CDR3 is TGCGACAGCAGCCAAGCTACGGGGGGAACCTACAATGAGCAGTTCTTC.

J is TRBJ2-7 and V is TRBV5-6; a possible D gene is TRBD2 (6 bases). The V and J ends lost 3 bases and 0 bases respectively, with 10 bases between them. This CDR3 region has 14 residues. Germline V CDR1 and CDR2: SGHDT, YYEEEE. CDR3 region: CASSWGTSSYEQYF. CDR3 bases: TGTGCCAGCAGCTGGGGGACTTCCTCCTACGAGCAGTACTTC.

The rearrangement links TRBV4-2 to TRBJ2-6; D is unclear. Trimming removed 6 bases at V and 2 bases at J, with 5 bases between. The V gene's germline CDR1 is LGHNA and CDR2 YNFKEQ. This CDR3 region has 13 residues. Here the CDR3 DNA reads TGTGCCAGCAGTCTACCTGGGGCCAACGTCCTGACTTTC. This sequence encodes CASSLPGANVLTF.

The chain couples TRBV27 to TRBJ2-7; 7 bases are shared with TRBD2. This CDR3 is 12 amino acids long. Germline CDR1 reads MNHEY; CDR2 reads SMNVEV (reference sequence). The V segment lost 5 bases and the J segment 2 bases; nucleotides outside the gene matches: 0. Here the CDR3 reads CASSGGAYEQYF. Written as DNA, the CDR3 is TGTGCCAGCAGTGGGGGGGCCTACGAGCAGTACTTC.

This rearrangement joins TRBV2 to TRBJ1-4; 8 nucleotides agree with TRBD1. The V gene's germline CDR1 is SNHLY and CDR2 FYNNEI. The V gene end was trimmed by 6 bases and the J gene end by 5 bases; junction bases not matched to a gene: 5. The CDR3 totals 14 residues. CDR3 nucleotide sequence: TGTGCCAGCAGCCAACGGGACAGGAATGAAAAACTGTTTTTT. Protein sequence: CASSQRDRNEKLFF. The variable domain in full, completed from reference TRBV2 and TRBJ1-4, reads EPEVTQTPSHQVTQMGQEVILRCVPISNHLYFYWYRQILGQKVEFLVSFYNNEISEKSEIFDDQFSVERPDGSNFTLKIRSTKLEDSAMYFCASSQRDRNEKLFFGSGTQLSVL.

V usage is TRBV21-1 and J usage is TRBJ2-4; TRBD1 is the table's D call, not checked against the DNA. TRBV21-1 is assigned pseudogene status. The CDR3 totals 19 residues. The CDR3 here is CASSKGQTGRLRTKNIQYF. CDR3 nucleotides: TGTGCCAGCAGCAAAGGGCAGACAGGGCGGCTCCGAACCAAAAACATTCAGTACTTC.

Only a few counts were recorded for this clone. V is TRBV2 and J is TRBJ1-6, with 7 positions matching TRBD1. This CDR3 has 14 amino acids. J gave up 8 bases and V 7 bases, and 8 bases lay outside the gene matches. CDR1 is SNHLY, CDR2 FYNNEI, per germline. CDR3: CASMIQGIDSPLHF. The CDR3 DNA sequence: TGTGCCAGCATGATACAGGGGATTGATTCACCCCTCCACTTT.

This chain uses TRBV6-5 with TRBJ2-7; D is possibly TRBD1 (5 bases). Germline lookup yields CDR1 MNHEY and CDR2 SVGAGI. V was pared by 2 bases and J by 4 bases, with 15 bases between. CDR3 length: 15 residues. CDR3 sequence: CASSYEEPGIYEQYF. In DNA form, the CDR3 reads TGTGCCAGCAGTTACGAGGAACCAGGGATTTACGAGCAGTACTTC.

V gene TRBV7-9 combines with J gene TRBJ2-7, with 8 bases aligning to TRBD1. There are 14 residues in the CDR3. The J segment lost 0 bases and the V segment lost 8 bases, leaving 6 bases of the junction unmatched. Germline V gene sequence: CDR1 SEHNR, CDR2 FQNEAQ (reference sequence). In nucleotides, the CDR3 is TGTGCCAGCGGCGGACAGGGACGCTCCTACGAGCAGTACTTC. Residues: CASGGQGRSYEQYF.

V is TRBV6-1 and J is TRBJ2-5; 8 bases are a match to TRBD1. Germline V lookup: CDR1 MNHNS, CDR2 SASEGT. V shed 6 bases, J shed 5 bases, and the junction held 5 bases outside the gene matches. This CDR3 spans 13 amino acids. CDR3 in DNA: TGTGCCAGCAGGGACAGGGCGCACGAGACCCAGTACTTC. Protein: CASRDRAHETQYF.

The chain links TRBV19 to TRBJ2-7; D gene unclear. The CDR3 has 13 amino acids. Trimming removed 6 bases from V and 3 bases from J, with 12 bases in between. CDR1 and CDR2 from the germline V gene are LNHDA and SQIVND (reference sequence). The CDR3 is CASSPSPFYEQYF. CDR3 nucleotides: TGTGCCAGTAGCCCGAGCCCTTTCTACGAGCAGTACTTC.

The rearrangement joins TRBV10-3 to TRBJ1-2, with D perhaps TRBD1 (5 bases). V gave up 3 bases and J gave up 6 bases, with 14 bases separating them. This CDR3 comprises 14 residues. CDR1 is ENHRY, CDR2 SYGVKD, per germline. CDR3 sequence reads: CAISENVPGHGYTF. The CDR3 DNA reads TGTGCCATCAGTGAAAATGTTCCAGGGCATGGCTACACCTTC.

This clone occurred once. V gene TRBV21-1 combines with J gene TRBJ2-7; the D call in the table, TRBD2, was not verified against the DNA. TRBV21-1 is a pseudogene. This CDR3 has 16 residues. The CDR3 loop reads CASSKGRGTSPGEQYF. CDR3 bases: TGTGCCAGCAGCAAAGGAAGAGGGACTAGTCCCGGCGAGCAGTACTTC.

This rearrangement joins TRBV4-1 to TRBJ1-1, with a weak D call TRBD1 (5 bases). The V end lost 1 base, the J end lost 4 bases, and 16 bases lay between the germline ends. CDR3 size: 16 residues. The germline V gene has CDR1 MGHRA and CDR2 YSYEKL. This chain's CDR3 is CASSQGWGEGGTEAFF. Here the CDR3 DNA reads TGCGCCAGCAGCCAAGGATGGGGGGAAGGCGGCACTGAAGCTTTCTTT.

This CDR3 reads CASSSRGAGNNQPQHF. In DNA form, the CDR3 reads TGTGCCAGCAGCTCCCGGGGGGCAGGGAACAATCAGCCCCAGCATTTT. This chain uses TRBV7-8 with TRBJ1-5, with D maybe TRBD1 (6 bases). Deletions cut 4 bases from V and 3 bases from J, with 16 bases between. The CDR3 is 16 residues long. CDR1 and CDR2 from the germline V gene are SGHVS and FQNEAQ. The full variable domain, in which reference TRBV7-8 and TRBJ1-5 provide the parts outside the CDR3, is GAGVSQSPRYKVAKRGQDVALRCDPISGHVSLFWYQQALGQGPEFLTYFQNEAQLDKSGLPSDRFFAERPEGSVSTLKIQRTQQEDSAVYLCASSSRGAGNNQPQHFGDGTRLSIL.